A selection of T cell receptor beta chains follows, all from one sample in a study of control samples from healthy donors and cancer patients. Using immunoSEQ multiplex PCR, the repertoire was profiled, and TCRdb retains in-frame clones only, with some absent. The profile shows roughly 130,000 clones, over 75% of them singletons. The material sequenced was blood. These receptors all stem from a man over 45 in good health. The CDR3 runs from the conserved cysteine through the conserved F or W. A D gene is named only where the DNA matches it firmly. Clone sizes are given selectively: once, few, many, or a class where the clone is expanded.

j_gene: TRBJ1-4; v_gene: TRBV11-2; d_gene: .; abundance: .; CDR3nt: TGTGCCAGCGGCCCAAATGAAAAACTGTTTTTT; CDR3aa: CASGPNEKLFF
j_gene: TRBJ2-1; v_gene: TRBV18; d_gene: .; abundance: .; CDR3nt: TGTGCCAGCTCAAGGCAGGGAGGCTCCTACAATGAGCAGTTCTTC; CDR3aa: CASSRQGGSYNEQFF
j_gene: TRBJ1-3; v_gene: TRBV6-1; d_gene: TRBD1; abundance: .; CDR3nt: TGTGCCAGCAGTGAAGGGAGAACCAGGGGGCCATCTGGAAACACCATATATTTT; CDR3aa: CASSEGRTRGPSGNTIYF
j_gene: TRBJ1-6; v_gene: TRBV30; d_gene: .; abundance: .; CDR3nt: TGTGCCGGGGGTCAGTTGAGCTCCTATAATTCACCCCTCCACTTT; CDR3aa: CAGGQLSSYNSPLHF
j_gene: TRBJ2-1; v_gene: TRBV19; d_gene: .; abundance: .; CDR3nt: TGTGCCAGTAGTATAGCTCTAGAGCGGACACTTTACAATGAGCAGTTCTTC; CDR3aa: CASSIALERTLYNEQFF
j_gene: TRBJ2-5; v_gene: TRBV7-9; d_gene: .; abundance: once; CDR3nt: TGTGCCAGCAGTCCCAGCCGGGGCCCCGGCGGCCAAGAGACCCAGTACTTC; CDR3aa: CASSPSRGPGGQETQYF
j_gene: TRBJ2-1; v_gene: TRBV11-1; d_gene: .; abundance: once; CDR3nt: TGTGCCAGCAGCTCCTCATCATATGAGCAGTTCTTC; CDR3aa: CASSSSSYEQFF
j_gene: TRBJ1-1; v_gene: TRBV5-1; d_gene: .; abundance: .; CDR3nt: TGCGCCAGCAGCTTGAGGCCCGCACTGAACACTGAAGCTTTCTTT; CDR3aa: CASSLRPALNTEAFF
j_gene: TRBJ2-7; v_gene: TRBV6-1; d_gene: .; abundance: .; CDR3nt: TGTGCCAGCAGTGAAAACAGGGTTTACGAGCAGTACTTC; CDR3aa: CASSENRVYEQYF
j_gene: TRBJ1-5; v_gene: TRBV12-3/TRBV12-4; d_gene: .; abundance: .; CDR3nt: TGTGCCAGCAGTTTACTCCGCGATCAGCCCCAGCATTTT; CDR3aa: CASSLLRDQPQHF
j_gene: TRBJ1-1; v_gene: TRBV5-1; d_gene: .; abundance: .; CDR3nt: TGCGCCAGCAGCTTTTCAGGCAACACTGAAGCTTTCTTT; CDR3aa: CASSFSGNTEAFF
j_gene: TRBJ1-3; v_gene: TRBV3-1/TRBV3-2; d_gene: .; abundance: once; CDR3nt: TGTGCCAGCAGCCGACAGCGATCGTCTGGAAACACCATATATTTT; CDR3aa: CASSRQRSSGNTIYF
j_gene: TRBJ1-2; v_gene: TRBV7-9; d_gene: TRBD1; abundance: few; CDR3nt: TGTGCCAGCAGCCTGTGGACAGGGGGCAAAAACTATGGCTACACCTTC; CDR3aa: CASSLWTGGKNYGYTF
j_gene: TRBJ2-7; v_gene: TRBV7-9; d_gene: .; abundance: .; CDR3nt: TGTGCCAGCAGCAACTACAGGGCGGGGGAGCAGTACTTC; CDR3aa: CASSNYRAGEQYF
j_gene: TRBJ1-3; v_gene: TRBV6-6; d_gene: TRBD1; abundance: .; CDR3nt: TGTGCCAGCAGTCTCAGGGGGAGGGGAAGCTCTGGAAACACCATATATTTT; CDR3aa: CASSLRGRGSSGNTIYF
j_gene: TRBJ1-4; v_gene: TRBV28; d_gene: TRBD1; abundance: .; CDR3nt: TGTGCCAGCAGGGCGATGGGACAGGGTCTTGAAAAACTGTTTTTT; CDR3aa: CASRAMGQGLEKLFF
j_gene: TRBJ1-4; v_gene: TRBV5-1; d_gene: .; abundance: .; CDR3nt: TGCGCCAGCAGGGGGACGGGTGAAAAACTGTTTTTT; CDR3aa: CASRGTGEKLFF
j_gene: TRBJ2-5; v_gene: TRBV5-1; d_gene: TRBD1; abundance: .; CDR3nt: TGCGCCAGCAGCTTACAGGGGTCGGAGGAGACCCAGTACTTC; CDR3aa: CASSLQGSEETQYF
j_gene: TRBJ2-7; v_gene: TRBV11-3; d_gene: TRBD1; abundance: .; CDR3nt: TGTGCCAGCAGCCTGCTAGTGGGACAGACCTTTGTCGAGCAGTACTTC; CDR3aa: CASSLLVGQTFVEQYF
j_gene: TRBJ2-5; v_gene: TRBV10-1; d_gene: .; abundance: .; CDR3nt: TGCGCCAGCAGTGAAGGTTGGCGCCAAGAGACCCAGTACTTC; CDR3aa: CASSEGWRQETQYF
j_gene: TRBJ1-1; v_gene: TRBV7-2; d_gene: .; abundance: .; CDR3nt: TGTGCCAGCAGCTTAGCGCGGGGAACCACTGAAGCTTTCTTT; CDR3aa: CASSLARGTTEAFF
j_gene: TRBJ1-1; v_gene: TRBV13; d_gene: TRBD1; abundance: .; CDR3nt: TGTGCCAGCAGCTTAAAGGGGGCGCCCACTGAAGCTTTCTTT; CDR3aa: CASSLKGAPTEAFF
j_gene: TRBJ1-2; v_gene: TRBV5-6; d_gene: TRBD1; abundance: .; CDR3nt: TGTGCCAGCAGTAAGCGGGACAGCTATGGCTACACCTTC; CDR3aa: CASSKRDSYGYTF
j_gene: TRBJ2-2; v_gene: TRBV5-1; d_gene: .; abundance: .; CDR3nt: TGCGCCAGCAGTTATTCGGGAGTCGCGGCCGGGGAGCTGTTTTTT; CDR3aa: CASSYSGVAAGELFF
j_gene: TRBJ2-7; v_gene: TRBV4-1; d_gene: TRBD1; abundance: .; CDR3nt: TGCGCCAGCAGCCCTCTCGGACAGGGGGCATGGTACGAGCAGTACTTC; CDR3aa: CASSPLGQGAWYEQYF
j_gene: TRBJ2-6; v_gene: TRBV2; d_gene: .; abundance: .; CDR3nt: TGTGCCAGCAGCAGACTCGGGGTCGTCTCTGGGGCCAACGTCCTGACTTTC; CDR3aa: CASSRLGVVSGANVLTF
j_gene: TRBJ2-1; v_gene: TRBV6-1; d_gene: .; abundance: once; CDR3nt: TGTGCCAGCAGTGTCTTTGGGGGCCCGTCCTACAATGAGCAGTTCTTC; CDR3aa: CASSVFGGPSYNEQFF
j_gene: TRBJ2-2; v_gene: TRBV28; d_gene: TRBD2; abundance: once; CDR3nt: TGTGCCAGCAGTTTCGCTACGAGGACTAGCGGGGGGGCGAGCACCGGGGAGCTGTTTTTT; CDR3aa: CASSFATRTSGGASTGELFF
j_gene: TRBJ2-7; v_gene: TRBV5-1; d_gene: .; abundance: .; CDR3nt: TGCGCCAGCAGCTTGACAACCGACACCAACGAGCAGTACTTC; CDR3aa: CASSLTTDTNEQYF
j_gene: TRBJ1-5; v_gene: TRBV19; d_gene: .; abundance: .; CDR3nt: TGTGCCAGTAGTCTGGGGGGGATCCGGCCCCAGCATTTT; CDR3aa: CASSLGGIRPQHF
j_gene: TRBJ2-1; v_gene: TRBV18; d_gene: .; abundance: .; CDR3nt: TGTGCCAGCTCACCACCAGCGGGCGGAAATGAGCAGTTCTTC; CDR3aa: CASSPPAGGNEQFF
j_gene: TRBJ1-6; v_gene: TRBV25-1; d_gene: .; abundance: few; CDR3nt: TGTGCCAGCAGTGACTCTTTACAGGTCCCACCCCTCCACTTT; CDR3aa: CASSDSLQVPPLHF
j_gene: TRBJ2-3; v_gene: TRBV5-1; d_gene: .; abundance: .; CDR3nt: TGCGCCAGCAGCCCGGCGACAACAGATACGCAGTATTTT; CDR3aa: CASSPATTDTQYF
j_gene: TRBJ2-7; v_gene: TRBV25-1; d_gene: TRBD1; abundance: few; CDR3nt: TGTGCCAGCAGTCCACGTCAGGGGGCGAATAACGAGCAGTACTTC; CDR3aa: CASSPRQGANNEQYF
j_gene: TRBJ2-1; v_gene: TRBV20-1; d_gene: TRBD1; abundance: .; CDR3nt: TGCAGTGCTAGTCGGACAGGGGTGGTTAATGAGCAGTTCTTC; CDR3aa: CSASRTGVVNEQFF
j_gene: TRBJ2-2; v_gene: TRBV15; d_gene: .; abundance: .; CDR3nt: TGTGCCACCAGCAGTCGGCGAACCGGGGAGCTGTTTTTT; CDR3aa: CATSSRRTGELFF
j_gene: TRBJ2-1; v_gene: TRBV11-1; d_gene: TRBD1; abundance: .; CDR3nt: TGTGCCAGCAGCGGACAGGGGGGTTACAATGAGCAGTTCTTC; CDR3aa: CASSGQGGYNEQFF
j_gene: TRBJ1-1; v_gene: TRBV27; d_gene: TRBD1; abundance: .; CDR3nt: TGTGCCAGCAGTAGGGACAGGTCCCCGAACACTGAAGCTTTCTTT; CDR3aa: CASSRDRSPNTEAFF
j_gene: TRBJ2-7; v_gene: TRBV9; d_gene: .; abundance: .; CDR3nt: TGTGCCAGCAGCGTAGGTACAGGGCTTGTTAACGAGCAGTACTTC; CDR3aa: CASSVGTGLVNEQYF
j_gene: TRBJ2-1; v_gene: TRBV5-1; d_gene: .; abundance: .; CDR3nt: TGCGCCAGCAGCCCCCCATCCAATGAGCAGTTCTTC; CDR3aa: CASSPPSNEQFF
j_gene: TRBJ1-5; v_gene: TRBV20-1; d_gene: .; abundance: once; CDR3nt: TGCAGTGCTGGTGACAGAGATCAGCCCCAGCATTTT; CDR3aa: CSAGDRDQPQHF
j_gene: TRBJ2-1; v_gene: TRBV15; d_gene: .; abundance: .; CDR3nt: TGTGCCACCAGCAGAGAGAGGTCCTCGGGCTACAATGAGCAGTTCTTC; CDR3aa: CATSRERSSGYNEQFF
j_gene: TRBJ2-7; v_gene: TRBV30; d_gene: .; abundance: .; CDR3nt: TGTGCCTGGAGTGTTGTGCCCCTGGTGTTACACGAGCAGTACTTC; CDR3aa: CAWSVVPLVLHEQYF
j_gene: TRBJ2-5; v_gene: TRBV28; d_gene: TRBD1; abundance: .; CDR3nt: TGTGCCAGCAGTTTGGGTTCCGGGACAGGAGTTCAAGAGACCCAGTACTTC; CDR3aa: CASSLGSGTGVQETQYF
j_gene: TRBJ1-6; v_gene: TRBV9; d_gene: .; abundance: .; CDR3nt: TGTGCCAGCAGCGTAGCCTATAATTCACCCCTCCACTTT; CDR3aa: CASSVAYNSPLHF